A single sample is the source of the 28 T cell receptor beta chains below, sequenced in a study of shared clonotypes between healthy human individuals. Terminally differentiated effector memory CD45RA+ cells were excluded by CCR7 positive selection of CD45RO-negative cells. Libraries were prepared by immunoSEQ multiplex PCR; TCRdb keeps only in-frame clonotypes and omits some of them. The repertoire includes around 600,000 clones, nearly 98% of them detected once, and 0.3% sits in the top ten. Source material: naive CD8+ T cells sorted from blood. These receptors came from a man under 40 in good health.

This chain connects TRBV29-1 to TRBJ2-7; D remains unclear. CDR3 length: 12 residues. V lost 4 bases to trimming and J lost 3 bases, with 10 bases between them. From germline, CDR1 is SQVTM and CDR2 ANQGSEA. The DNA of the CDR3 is TGCAGCGTTGCCCCTGGCGACTACGAGCAGTACTTC. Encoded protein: CSVAPGDYEQYF.

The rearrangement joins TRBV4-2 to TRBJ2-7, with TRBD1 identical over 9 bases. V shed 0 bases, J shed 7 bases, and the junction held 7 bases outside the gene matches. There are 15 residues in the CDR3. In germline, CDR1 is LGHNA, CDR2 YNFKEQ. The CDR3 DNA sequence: TGTGCCAGCAGCCAAGAACAGGGGGCTTTAGGAGAGCAGTACTTC. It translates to CASSQEQGALGEQYF.

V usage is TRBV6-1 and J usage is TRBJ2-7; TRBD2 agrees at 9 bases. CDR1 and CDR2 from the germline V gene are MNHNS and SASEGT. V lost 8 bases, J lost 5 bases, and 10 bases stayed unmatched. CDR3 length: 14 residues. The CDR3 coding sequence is TGTGCCAGCTATTGGAGCGGGAGGACCCACGAGCAGTACTTC. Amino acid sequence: CASYWSGRTHEQYF.

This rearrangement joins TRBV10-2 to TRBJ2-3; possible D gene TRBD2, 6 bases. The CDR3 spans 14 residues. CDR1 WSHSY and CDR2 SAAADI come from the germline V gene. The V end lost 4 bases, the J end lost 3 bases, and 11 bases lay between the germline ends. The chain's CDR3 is CASSGLAGTDTQYF. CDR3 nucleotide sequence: TGCGCCAGCAGTGGCCTTGCGGGGACAGATACGCAGTATTTT.

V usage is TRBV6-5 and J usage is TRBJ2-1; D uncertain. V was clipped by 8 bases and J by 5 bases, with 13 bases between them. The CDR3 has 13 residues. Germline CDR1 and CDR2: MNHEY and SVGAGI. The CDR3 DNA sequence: TGTGCCAGCTTTCCCGCGACCCACAATGAGCAGTTCTTC. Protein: CASFPATHNEQFF.

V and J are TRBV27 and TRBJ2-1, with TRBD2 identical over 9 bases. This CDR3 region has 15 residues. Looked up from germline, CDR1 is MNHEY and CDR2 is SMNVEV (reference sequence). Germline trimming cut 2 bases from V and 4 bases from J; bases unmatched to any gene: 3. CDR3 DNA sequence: TGTGCCAGCAGTTTAATCCTAGCGGGGTACAATGAGCAGTTCTTC. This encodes CASSLILAGYNEQFF.

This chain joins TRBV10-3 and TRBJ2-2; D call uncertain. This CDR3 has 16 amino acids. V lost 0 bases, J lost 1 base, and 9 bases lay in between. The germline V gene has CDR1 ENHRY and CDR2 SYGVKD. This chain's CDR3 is CAISESNHGNTGELFF. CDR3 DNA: TGTGCCATCAGTGAGTCGAATCACGGGAACACCGGGGAGCTGTTTTTT.

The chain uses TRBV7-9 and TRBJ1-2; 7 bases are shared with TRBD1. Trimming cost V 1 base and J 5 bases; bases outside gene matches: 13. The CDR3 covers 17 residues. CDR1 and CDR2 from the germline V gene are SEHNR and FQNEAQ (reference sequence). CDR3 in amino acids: CASSLGRSGQIGYGYTF. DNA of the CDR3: TGTGCCAGCAGCTTAGGTCGTTCGGGACAGATAGGATATGGCTACACCTTC.

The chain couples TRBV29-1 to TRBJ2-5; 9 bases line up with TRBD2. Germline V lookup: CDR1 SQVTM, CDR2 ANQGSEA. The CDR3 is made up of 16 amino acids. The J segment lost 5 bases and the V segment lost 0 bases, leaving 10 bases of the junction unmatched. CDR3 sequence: CSVEDRIAGVWETQYF. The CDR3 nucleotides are TGCAGCGTTGAAGATCGGATAGCGGGAGTCTGGGAGACCCAGTACTTC.

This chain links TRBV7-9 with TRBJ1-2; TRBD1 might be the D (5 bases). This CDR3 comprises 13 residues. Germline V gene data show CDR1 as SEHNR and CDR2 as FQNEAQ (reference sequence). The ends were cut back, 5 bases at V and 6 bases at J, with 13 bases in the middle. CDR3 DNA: TGTGCCAGCAGCGTGGGGGGTCTCGATGGCTACACCTTC. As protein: CASSVGGLDGYTF.

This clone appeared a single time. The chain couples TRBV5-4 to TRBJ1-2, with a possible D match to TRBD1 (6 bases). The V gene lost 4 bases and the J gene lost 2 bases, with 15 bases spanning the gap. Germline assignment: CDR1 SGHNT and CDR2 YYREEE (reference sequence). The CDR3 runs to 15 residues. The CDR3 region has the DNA TGTGCCAGCAGCCAAAAGACAGGCTCAAACTATGGCTACACCTTC. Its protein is CASSQKTGSNYGYTF.

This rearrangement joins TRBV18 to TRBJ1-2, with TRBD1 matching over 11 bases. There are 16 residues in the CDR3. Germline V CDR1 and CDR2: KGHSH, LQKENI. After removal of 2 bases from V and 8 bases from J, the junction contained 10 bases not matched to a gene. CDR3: CASSPILDRGRAGYTF. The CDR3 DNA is TGTGCCAGCTCACCAATTCTGGACAGGGGGCGCGCAGGCTACACCTTC.

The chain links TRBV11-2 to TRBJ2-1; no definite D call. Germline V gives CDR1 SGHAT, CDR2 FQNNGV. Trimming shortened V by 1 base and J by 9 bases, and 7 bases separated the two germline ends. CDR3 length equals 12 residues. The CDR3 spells CASSLVVLEQFF. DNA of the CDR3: TGTGCCAGCAGCTTAGTTGTTCTTGAGCAGTTCTTC.

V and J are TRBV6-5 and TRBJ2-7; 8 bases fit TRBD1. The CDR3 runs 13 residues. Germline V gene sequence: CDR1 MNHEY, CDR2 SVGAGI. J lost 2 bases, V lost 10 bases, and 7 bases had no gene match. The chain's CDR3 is CATTGDRTYEQYF. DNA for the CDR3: TGTGCCACTACGGGGGACAGGACCTACGAGCAGTACTTC.

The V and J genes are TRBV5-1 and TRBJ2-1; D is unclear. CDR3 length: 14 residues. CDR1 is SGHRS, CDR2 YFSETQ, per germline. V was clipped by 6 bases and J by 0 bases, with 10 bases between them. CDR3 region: CASTLPSSYNEQFF. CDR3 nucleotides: TGCGCCAGCACTTTGCCGAGCTCCTACAATGAGCAGTTCTTC. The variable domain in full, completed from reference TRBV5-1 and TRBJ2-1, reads KAGVTQTPRYLIKTRGQQVTLSCSPISGHRSVSWYQQTPGQGLQFLFEYFSETQRNKGNFPGRFSGRQFSNSRSEMNVSTLELGDSALYLCASTLPSSYNEQFFGPGTRLTVL.

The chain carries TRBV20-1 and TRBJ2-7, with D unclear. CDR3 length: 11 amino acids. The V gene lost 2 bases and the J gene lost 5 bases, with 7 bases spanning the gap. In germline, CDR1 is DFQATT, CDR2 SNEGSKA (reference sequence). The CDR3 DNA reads TGCAGTGCTAGATGGGGTGACGAGCAGTACTTC. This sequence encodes CSARWGDEQYF.

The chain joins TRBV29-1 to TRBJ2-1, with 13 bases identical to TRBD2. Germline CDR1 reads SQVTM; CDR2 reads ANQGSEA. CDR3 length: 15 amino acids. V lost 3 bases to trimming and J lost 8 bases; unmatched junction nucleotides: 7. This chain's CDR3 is CSVDRTSGRGDEQFF. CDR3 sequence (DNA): TGCAGCGTTGACCGGACTAGCGGGAGAGGAGATGAGCAGTTCTTC.

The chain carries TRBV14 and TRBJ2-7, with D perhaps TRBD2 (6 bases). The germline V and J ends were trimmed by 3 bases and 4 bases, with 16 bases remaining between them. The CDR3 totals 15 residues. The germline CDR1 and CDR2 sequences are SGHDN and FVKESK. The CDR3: CASSHYRDLQYEQYF. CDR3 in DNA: TGTGCCAGCAGCCATTACCGGGACTTGCAGTACGAGCAGTACTTC.

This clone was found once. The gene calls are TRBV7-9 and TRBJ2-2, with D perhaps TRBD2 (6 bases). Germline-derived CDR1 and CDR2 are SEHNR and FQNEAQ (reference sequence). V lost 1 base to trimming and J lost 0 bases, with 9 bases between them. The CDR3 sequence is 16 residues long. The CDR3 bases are TGTGCCAGCAGCTTAGTGGCTAGCGCGAACACCGGGGAGCTGTTTTTT. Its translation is CASSLVASANTGELFF.

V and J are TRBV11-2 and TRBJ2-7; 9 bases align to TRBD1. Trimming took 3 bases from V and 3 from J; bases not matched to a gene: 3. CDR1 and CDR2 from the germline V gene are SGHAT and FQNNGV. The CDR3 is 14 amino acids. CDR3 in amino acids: CASSFGTGNYEQYF. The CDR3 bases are TGTGCCAGCAGCTTTGGGACAGGGAACTACGAGCAGTACTTC.

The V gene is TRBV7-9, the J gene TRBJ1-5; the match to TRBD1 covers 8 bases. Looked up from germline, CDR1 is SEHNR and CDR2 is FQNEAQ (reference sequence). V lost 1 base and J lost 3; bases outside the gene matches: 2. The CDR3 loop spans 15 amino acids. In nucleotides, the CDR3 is TGTGCCAGCAGCTTAGGGACAGGGCACAATCAGCCCCAGCATTTT. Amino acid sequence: CASSLGTGHNQPQHF.

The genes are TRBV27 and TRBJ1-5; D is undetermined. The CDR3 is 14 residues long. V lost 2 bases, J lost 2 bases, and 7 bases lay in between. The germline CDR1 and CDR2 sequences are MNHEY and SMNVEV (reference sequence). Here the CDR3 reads CASSLSHGNQPQHF. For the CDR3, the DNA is TGTGCCAGCAGTTTAAGCCATGGCAATCAGCCCCAGCATTTT.

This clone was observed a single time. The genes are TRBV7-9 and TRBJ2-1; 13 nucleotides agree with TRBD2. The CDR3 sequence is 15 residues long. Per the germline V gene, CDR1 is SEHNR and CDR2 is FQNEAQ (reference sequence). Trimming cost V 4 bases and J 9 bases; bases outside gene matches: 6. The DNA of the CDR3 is TGTGCCAGCAGCTCGGGACTAGCGGGATCTCCTGAGCAGTTCTTC. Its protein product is CASSSGLAGSPEQFF.

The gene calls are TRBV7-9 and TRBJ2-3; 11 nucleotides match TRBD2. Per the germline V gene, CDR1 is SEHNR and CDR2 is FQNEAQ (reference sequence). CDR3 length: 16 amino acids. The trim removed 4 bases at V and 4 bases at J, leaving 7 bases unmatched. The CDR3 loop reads CASSSTLAGVADTQYF. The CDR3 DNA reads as TGTGCCAGCAGCTCGACACTAGCGGGAGTGGCAGATACGCAGTATTTT.

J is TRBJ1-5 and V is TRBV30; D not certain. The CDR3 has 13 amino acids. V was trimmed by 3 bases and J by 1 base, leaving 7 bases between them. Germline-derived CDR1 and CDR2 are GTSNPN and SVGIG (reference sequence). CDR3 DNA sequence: TGTGCCTGGAGGGGAGGGAGCAATCAGCCCCAGCATTTT. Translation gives CAWRGGSNQPQHF.

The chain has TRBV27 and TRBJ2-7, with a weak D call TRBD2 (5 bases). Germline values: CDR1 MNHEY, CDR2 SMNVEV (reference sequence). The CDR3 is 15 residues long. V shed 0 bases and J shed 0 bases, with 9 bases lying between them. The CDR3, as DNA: TGTGCCAGCAGTTTATCCCCAGCGGTCTCCTACGAGCAGTACTTC. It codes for CASSLSPAVSYEQYF.

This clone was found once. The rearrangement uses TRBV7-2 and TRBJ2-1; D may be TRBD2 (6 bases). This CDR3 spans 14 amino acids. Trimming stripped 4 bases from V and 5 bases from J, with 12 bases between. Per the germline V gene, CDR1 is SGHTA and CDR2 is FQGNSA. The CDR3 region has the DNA TGTGCCAGCAGCTCGGGACTGGGCAACAATGAGCAGTTCTTC. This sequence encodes CASSSGLGNNEQFF.

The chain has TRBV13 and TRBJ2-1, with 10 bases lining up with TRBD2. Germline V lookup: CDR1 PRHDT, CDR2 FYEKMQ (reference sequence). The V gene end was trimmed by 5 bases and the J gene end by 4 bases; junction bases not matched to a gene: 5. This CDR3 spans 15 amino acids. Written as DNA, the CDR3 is TGTGCCAGCAGCCCAAGGACTAGCGGTTACAATGAGCAGTTCTTC. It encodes CASSPRTSGYNEQFF.